The clone carrying this T cell receptor (beta chain) was picked up a small number of times. As yet, its antigen is unknown. These data originate in a study of blood T cells in healthy people across ages. The CDR3 covers 17 residues. The V gene's germline CDR1 is MDHEN and CDR2 SYDVKM. V was trimmed by 1 base and J by 6 bases, leaving 18 bases between them. A second 7 to 11 cycle PCR used barcoded and J-beta primers. Each CDR3 protein is one row after TCRdb ran MiXCR on the 5' RACE reads. The sample contains 800,000 or so distinct CDR3 sequences, just under 25% of which appear only once. Study results and caveats: Measured against age, TCR beta diversity per million T cells decreased in a roughly linear manner.

These sequences were also reported in another study, on T cells of mothers and their children.

Source material: blood. V and J are TRBV28 and TRBJ1-4, with a tentative D call TRBD1 (5 bases). This receptor was identified in a boy aged 5-17 years in good health. CDR3: CASSLLMTEGSDEKLFF. CDR3 sequence (DNA): TGTGCCAGCAGTTTATTAATGACAGAAGGATCGGATGAAAAACTGTTTTTT.